This passage covers 2 T cell receptor beta chains from one sample sequenced in a study of human T cells and chemical hapten exposure. TCRdb processed the RACE reads anew with MiXCR; each CDR3 protein has one entry. Of around 150,000 distinct CDR3 sequences detected, 25% to 30% appear once; the ten largest clones hold 2.1%. Time point defined: patch test 3, about 24 weeks after DPC sensitization. Treatment in this sample: therapeutic diphenylcyclopropenone sensitization with weekly scalp DPC. The sequenced sample was whole blood, obtained in connection with sensitization to the hapten diphenylcyclopropenone (DPC). The receptors stem from a woman between 18 and 29 years old with alopecia areata. Some clones in this sample may be carry-over from other donors' samples.

This clonotype was counted a few times. The chain has TRBV7-2 and TRBJ1-4; 9 bases are a match to TRBD1. This CDR3 has 16 amino acids. Germline V CDR1 and CDR2: SGHTA, FQGNSA. Trimming took 4 bases from V and 8 from J; bases not matched to a gene: 11. Here the CDR3 reads CASSSRGTGIKEKLFF. In DNA, the CDR3 is TGTGCCAGCAGCTCCAGAGGGACAGGGATTAAGGAAAAACTGTTTTTT.

J is TRBJ2-7 and V is TRBV18; 7 bases are shared with TRBD1. CDR3 size: 14 residues. V lost 4 bases, J lost 7 bases, and 10 bases stayed unmatched. From germline, CDR1 is KGHSH and CDR2 LQKENI. CDR3: CASSQQTGRREQYF. CDR3 bases: TGTGCCAGCTCACAACAGACAGGGCGAAGAGAGCAGTACTTC. Full variable domain (rest looked up from reference TRBV18 and TRBJ2-7): NAGVMQNPRHLVRRRGQEARLRCSPMKGHSHVYWYRQLPEEGLKFMVYLQKENIIDESGMPKERFSAEFPKEGPSILRIQQVVRGDSAAYFCASSQQTGRREQYFGPGTRLTVT.